This TCR beta chain was captured in a study of cytomegalovirus exposure and HLA in healthy donors. Worth noting for this clone: Its antigen is not identified.

V shed 4 bases and J shed 2 bases, with 9 bases lying between them. This CDR3 comprises 14 residues. Germline-derived CDR1 and CDR2 are MNHNY and SVGAGI (reference sequence). PCR amplification relied on 60 Vbeta primers (plus 13 Jbeta primers). Using immunoSEQ multiplex PCR, the repertoire was profiled, and TCRdb retains in-frame clones only, with some absent. The repertoire holds over 70,000 clones, less than 75% seen once, with around 1.9% in the top ten. Regarding the study as a whole: Later analysis revealed greater clonal expansion in HLA-associated TCR beta chains than in equally common others.

This sequence originates from a man aged 25-45 years in good health and CMV-seronegative. V and J are TRBV6-6 and TRBJ2-1, with D perhaps TRBD2 (6 bases). Sequencing used PBMCs. The CDR3 sequence is CASSSAGPYNEQFF. In DNA form, the CDR3 reads TGTGCCAGCAGTTCAGCGGGCCCCTACAATGAGCAGTTCTTC.